The rows below give T cell receptor beta chains drawn from one sample of a study of a mutant IDH1 vaccine in newly diagnosed glioma. The antigens of these receptors remain unknown. Some clones are missing from TCRdb's copy, which holds only in-frame ones; the method was immunoSEQ multiplex PCR. This sample has just under 45,000 clones, with more than 85% found just once. The specimen comprised PBMCs, sampled from a glioma patient whose treatment included an IDH1 peptide vaccine. All receptors derive from a man over 45 with glioma. Each CDR3 is given with its conserved first and last residue. A D gene is named only where the DNA matches it firmly. Rows may omit the clone size; those that give it use once, few, many or a size class.

>TRBJ2-7|.|.|TRBV5-8
CASSLGTGGGREQYF
TGTGCCAGCAGCTTGGGGACAGGCGGGGGGCGTGAGCAGTACTTC
>TRBJ2-3|.|.|TRBV2
CASTTRSTDTQYF
TGTGCCAGCACCACAAGAAGCACAGATACGCAGTATTTT
>TRBJ1-4|.|.|TRBV7-9
CASRPPEFPNEKLFF
TGTGCCAGCAGGCCACCAGAGTTTCCTAATGAAAAACTGTTTTTT
>TRBJ2-7|TRBD2|once|TRBV5-1
CASSPTSGTYEQYF
TGCGCCAGCAGCCCGACTAGCGGTACCTACGAGCAGTACTTC
>TRBJ2-1|TRBD2|.|TRBV6-5
CASSPQLAGDVEQFF
TGTGCCAGCAGTCCCCAACTAGCGGGAGACGTCGAGCAGTTCTTC
>TRBJ2-2|.|.|TRBV4-1
CASSQSTTGELFF
TGCGCCAGCAGTCAGTCGACAACCGGGGAGCTGTTTTTT
>TRBJ2-5|.|.|TRBV19
CASSGGTDVRETQYF
TGTGCCAGTAGTGGCGGGACAGACGTCCGGGAGACCCAGTACTTC
>TRBJ2-2|TRBD2|.|TRBV7-2
CASSFDGGSLGELFF
TGTGCCAGCAGCTTCGACGGGGGGAGTCTCGGGGAGCTGTTTTTT
>TRBJ2-7|TRBD1|.|TRBV18
CASSLEILRDRAYEQYF
TGTGCCAGCTCACTGGAAATCCTCCGGGACAGGGCCTACGAGCAGTACTTC
>TRBJ1-1|.|.|TRBV10-3
CAISEPDSTGYEAFF
TGTGCCATCAGTGAGCCTGATTCTACAGGGTATGAAGCTTTCTTT
>TRBJ2-7|.|.|TRBV29-1
CSVAAREVVMGGYEQYF
TGCAGCGTTGCGGCGCGTGAGGTTGTGATGGGAGGCTACGAGCAGTACTTC
>TRBJ2-1|.|.|TRBV19
CASSLGQNNEQFF
TGTGCCAGTAGTTTGGGACAAAACAATGAGCAGTTCTTC
>TRBJ1-1|TRBD1|.|TRBV19
CASSISGHDRVNTEAFF
TGTGCCAGTAGTATTTCCGGGCATGACAGGGTGAACACTGAAGCTTTCTTT
>TRBJ1-2|.|.|TRBV5-1
CASSLGANYGYTF
TGCGCCAGCAGCTTGGGGGCTAACTATGGCTACACCTTC
>TRBJ2-7|.|.|TRBV4-1
CASSQEDSSYEQYF
TGCGCCAGCAGCCAAGAGGACAGCTCCTACGAGCAGTACTTC
>TRBJ2-6|.|.|TRBV5-1
CASSSRTGANVLTF
TGCGCCAGCAGCTCCAGAACTGGGGCCAACGTCCTGACTTTC
>TRBJ1-5|.|.|TRBV19
CASTYGTSSNQPQHF
TGTGCCAGTACCTACGGGACATCGAGCAATCAGCCCCAGCATTTT
>TRBJ1-1|.|.|TRBV4-3
CASSQTGNTEAFF
TGCGCCAGCAGCCAGACAGGGAACACTGAAGCTTTCTTT
>TRBJ2-5|.|few|TRBV20-1
CSARDYETQYF
TGCAGTGCTAGAGATTACGAGACCCAGTACTTC
>TRBJ2-7|.|.|TRBV5-1
CASSLEGPYEQYF
TGCGCCAGCAGCTTGGAAGGTCCCTACGAGCAGTACTTC
>TRBJ2-1|.|once|TRBV30
CAWSVRSRNEQFF
TGTGCCTGGAGTGTAAGGTCCCGCAATGAGCAGTTCTTC
>TRBJ2-5|TRBD1|.|TRBV11-2
CASSSDRGETQYF
TGTGCCAGCAGCTCCGACAGGGGAGAGACCCAGTACTTC
>TRBJ1-5|.|.|TRBV2
CASSEGALGPAVPQHF
TGTGCCAGCAGTGAAGGGGCGTTGGGACCTGCTGTGCCCCAGCATTTT
>TRBJ2-3|TRBD2|.|TRBV4-2
CASSQDPQREGGRDTQYF
TGTGCCAGCAGCCAAGATCCCCAGCGGGAGGGGGGGAGAGATACGCAGTATTTT
>TRBJ1-2|.|.|TRBV9
CASTRWVFNGYTF
TGTGCCAGCACCCGCTGGGTTTTCAATGGCTACACCTTC
>TRBJ1-1|.|.|TRBV4-3
CASSQDVGTEAFF
TGCGCCAGCAGCCAAGATGTGGGCACTGAAGCTTTCTTT
>TRBJ2-1|TRBD2|.|TRBV5-4
CASSGRGLAGYNEQFF
TGTGCCAGCAGCGGACGGGGACTAGCGGGGTACAATGAGCAGTTCTTC
>TRBJ2-5|TRBD1|.|TRBV27
CASSRRDRGTETQYF
TGTGCCAGCAGCCGCCGGGACAGGGGGACGGAGACCCAGTACTTC
>TRBJ2-7|TRBD1|.|TRBV9
CASSVGQGATYEQYF
TGTGCCAGCAGCGTCGGGCAGGGGGCGACCTACGAGCAGTACTTC
>TRBJ1-1|TRBD1|.|TRBV4-1
CASSQREGAGTEAFF
TGCGCCAGCAGCCAGCGCGAGGGGGCTGGCACTGAAGCTTTCTTT
>TRBJ2-2|TRBD2|.|TRBV7-2
CASSLGARLAENTGELFF
TGTGCCAGCAGCTTAGGGGCCAGACTAGCGGAGAACACCGGGGAGCTGTTTTTT
>TRBJ2-1|.|.|TRBV7-2
CASSSRGSEGLKDYEQFF
TGTGCCAGCAGCTCTCGGGGGAGCGAGGGCCTAAAGGACTATGAGCAGTTCTTC
>TRBJ1-3|.|.|TRBV30
CACPGHNSGNTIYF
TGTGCCTGCCCCGGACATAACTCTGGAAACACCATATATTTT
>TRBJ2-3|.|few|TRBV7-9
CASSTGLGSTDTQYF
TGTGCCAGCAGCACGGGTTTAGGTAGCACAGATACGCAGTATTTT
>TRBJ1-5|.|.|TRBV19
CASIPHVNSNQPQHF
TGTGCCAGTATTCCTCATGTAAATAGCAATCAGCCCCAGCATTTT
>TRBJ2-3|TRBD2|.|TRBV15
CATSSFQGGLAGIAGTDTQYF
TGTGCCACCAGCAGCTTCCAAGGCGGACTAGCGGGAATAGCTGGCACAGATACGCAGTATTTT
>TRBJ2-7|.|.|TRBV18
CASSPPAGPYEQYF
TGTGCCAGCTCACCGCCTGCCGGTCCCTACGAGCAGTACTTC
>TRBJ2-5|.|.|TRBV7-3
CASSFDRQETQYF
TGTGCCAGCAGCTTCGACAGGCAAGAGACCCAGTACTTC
>TRBJ2-1|.|.|TRBV7-2
CASSLLLGHEQFF
TGTGCCAGCAGCTTACTTCTAGGGCATGAGCAGTTCTTC